These T cell receptor beta chains were read from a single sample in a study of patients and donors after allogeneic stem cell transplantation. TCRdb re-analysed the RT-PCR reads in MiXCR, keeping a single row per CDR3 protein. The sample shows approximately 57,000 distinct CDR3 sequences, about an eighth of them seen only once. The sequenced sample consisted of blood, either unsorted or a sorted T cell fraction (not recorded which). The receptors originated from a human donor who was either an allogeneic HSCT recipient or a stem cell or donor lymphocyte infusion donor (not recorded which). It is not recorded whose cells these are; they may come from a transplant donor. Each CDR3 is given with its conserved first and last residue. The order of the fields is J gene, CDR3 length, V gene, CDR3 protein.

J: TRBJ1-2; length: 16; V: TRBV28; CDR3: CASSSSTGKGNYGYTF
J: TRBJ2-2; length: 14; V: TRBV29-1; CDR3: CSVVFPTLTGELFF
J: TRBJ2-7; length: 14; V: TRBV27; CDR3: CASSRTGGVYEQYF
J: TRBJ2-7; length: 15; V: TRBV7-6; CDR3: CASSSSTGGSYEQYF
J: TRBJ2-3; length: 16; V: TRBV12-3/TRBV12-4; CDR3: CASNSRTSEGTDTQYF
J: TRBJ1-1; length: 13; V: TRBV29-1; CDR3: CSVKTGGDTEAFF
J: TRBJ2-3; length: 17; V: TRBV7-6; CDR3: CASSLAGLAGGTDTQYF
J: TRBJ1-2; length: 14; V: TRBV12-3/TRBV12-4; CDR3: CASSLNGGGSGYTF
J: TRBJ1-3; length: 15; V: TRBV6-1; CDR3: CASSIDRISGNTIYF
J: TRBJ2-1; length: 15; V: TRBV6-5; CDR3: CASAGLWSLADEQFF
J: TRBJ2-7; length: 15; V: TRBV25-1; CDR3: CASSESDRGPYEQYF
J: TRBJ2-7; length: 13; V: TRBV18; CDR3: CASSSETPYEQYF
J: TRBJ1-5; length: 14; V: TRBV2; CDR3: CASSLGQGIQPQHF
J: TRBJ2-3; length: 13; V: TRBV5-5; CDR3: CASSLRKADTQYF
J: TRBJ1-3; length: 16; V: TRBV7-9; CDR3: CASSYQRDRSGNTIYF
J: TRBJ2-2; length: 13; V: TRBV5-1; CDR3: CASSSGSGGELFF
J: TRBJ2-1; length: 19; V: TRBV7-9; CDR3: CASSLPAGVSGGGYNEQFF
J: TRBJ2-1; length: 11; V: TRBV4-1; CDR3: CASSQGREQFF
J: TRBJ1-5; length: 16; V: TRBV6-6; CDR3: CASRGPGVSGNQPQHF
J: TRBJ2-1; length: 16; V: TRBV7-9; CDR3: CASSLVGWGEYNEQFF
J: TRBJ2-2; length: 18; V: TRBV7-3; CDR3: CASSPDKGPLSRTGELFF
J: TRBJ1-5; length: 16; V: TRBV12-3/TRBV12-4; CDR3: CASSRSPLYSNQPQHF
J: TRBJ1-1; length: 15; V: TRBV5-1; CDR3: CASSLQDGVNTEAFF
J: TRBJ2-7; length: 15; V: TRBV6-6; CDR3: CASSYTGQGRYEQYF
J: TRBJ2-2; length: 12; V: TRBV12-3/TRBV12-4; CDR3: CASSPLPGELFF
J: TRBJ2-7; length: 12; V: TRBV5-4; CDR3: CASSLEINEQYF
J: TRBJ1-2; length: 16; V: TRBV9; CDR3: CASSARGAEIAGGYTF
J: TRBJ1-3; length: 15; V: TRBV5-6; CDR3: CASSWTGDSGNTIYF
J: TRBJ2-3; length: 17; V: TRBV4-1; CDR3: CASSHPRLAESTDTQYF
J: TRBJ2-1; length: 16; V: TRBV10-3; CDR3: CAISEGVGEGRGEQFF
J: TRBJ1-2; length: 15; V: TRBV7-6; CDR3: CASSPGQVEDYGYTF
J: TRBJ2-1; length: 15; V: TRBV5-5; CDR3: CASSLGTGRPPEQFF
J: TRBJ1-1; length: 13; V: TRBV20-1; CDR3: CSARRQGPTEAFF
J: TRBJ2-3; length: 18; V: TRBV4-1; CDR3: CASSQGEGSGTLTDTQYF
J: TRBJ1-1; length: 14; V: TRBV5-6; CDR3: CASSLVWSRTEAFF
J: TRBJ1-3; length: 11; V: TRBV7-9; CDR3: CATETGNTIYF
J: TRBJ1-5; length: 13; V: TRBV6-5; CDR3: CASRRGAAQPQHF
J: TRBJ2-1; length: 13; V: TRBV20-1; CDR3: CSASRGRYNEQFF
J: TRBJ2-1; length: 16; V: TRBV27; CDR3: CASSSGRLAGYNEQFF
J: TRBJ1-1; length: 14; V: TRBV10-3; CDR3: CAISGGGQNTEAFF
J: TRBJ2-7; length: 14; V: TRBV27; CDR3: CASRNRVSSYEQYF
J: TRBJ2-5; length: 16; V: TRBV11-2; CDR3: CASSSHRQGVRETQYF
J: TRBJ2-2; length: 15; V: TRBV14; CDR3: CASSPLTGVTGELFF
J: TRBJ1-2; length: 16; V: TRBV5-1; CDR3: CASSDTKTGGSYGYTF
J: TRBJ2-1; length: 15; V: TRBV2; CDR3: CASSEESVGNNEQFF
J: TRBJ2-2; length: 14; V: TRBV7-2; CDR3: CASSPRGSTGELFF
J: TRBJ2-3; length: 16; V: TRBV27; CDR3: CASSGTLRGSTDTQYF
J: TRBJ1-5; length: 14; V: TRBV29-1; CDR3: CSVVLEQGNQPQHF
J: TRBJ2-1; length: 12; V: TRBV2; CDR3: CARSPDDNEQFF
J: TRBJ2-7; length: 16; V: TRBV29-1; CDR3: CSVEILGQGISYEQYF
J: TRBJ2-3; length: 11; V: TRBV20-1; CDR3: CSASQGDTQYF